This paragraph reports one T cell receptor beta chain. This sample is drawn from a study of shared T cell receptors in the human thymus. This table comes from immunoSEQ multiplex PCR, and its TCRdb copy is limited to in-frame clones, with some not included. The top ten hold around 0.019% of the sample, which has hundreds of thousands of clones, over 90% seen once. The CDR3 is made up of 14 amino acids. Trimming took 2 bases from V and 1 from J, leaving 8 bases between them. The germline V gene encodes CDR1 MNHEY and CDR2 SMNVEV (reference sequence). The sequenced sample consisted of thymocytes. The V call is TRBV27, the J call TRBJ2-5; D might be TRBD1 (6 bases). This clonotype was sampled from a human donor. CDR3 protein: CASSLADSQETQYF. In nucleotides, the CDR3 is TGTGCCAGCAGTTTAGCGGACAGCCAAGAGACCCAGTACTTC.